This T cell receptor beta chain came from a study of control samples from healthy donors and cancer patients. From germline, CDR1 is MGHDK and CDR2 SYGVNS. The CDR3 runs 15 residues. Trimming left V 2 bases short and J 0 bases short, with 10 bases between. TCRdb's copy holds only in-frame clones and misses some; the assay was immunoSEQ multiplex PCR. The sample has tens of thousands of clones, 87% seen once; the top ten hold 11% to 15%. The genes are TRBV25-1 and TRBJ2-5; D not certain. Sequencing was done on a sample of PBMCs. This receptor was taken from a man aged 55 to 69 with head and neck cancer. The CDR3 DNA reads TGTGCCAGCAGTGAACTGCGCCAGAACCAAGAGACCCAGTACTTC. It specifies CASSELRQNQETQYF.